These T cell receptor beta chains were read from a single sample in a study of cytomegalovirus exposure and HLA in healthy donors. TCRdb's copy holds only in-frame clones and misses some; the assay was immunoSEQ multiplex PCR. This sample has 250,000 to 300,000 clones, with 92% found just once. The sequenced sample was PBMCs. All receptors come from a girl aged 2-9 years in good health and CMV-seronegative. CDR3s include the opening cysteine and the closing phenylalanine or tryptophan. Each record gives: D gene, V gene, clone size, J gene, CDR3 DNA, CDR3 protein. The D gene is left open where the match is weak. A clone size is listed for some rows: how often the clone was seen (once, few, many), or a class if it is expanded.

d_call: -
v_call: TRBV19
clone_size: once
j_call: TRBJ2-7
cdr3_nt: TGTGCCAGTAGTATCAGGGGCACCTACGAGCAGTACTTC
cdr3_aa: CASSIRGTYEQYF

d_call: TRBD2
v_call: TRBV2
clone_size: -
j_call: TRBJ2-3
cdr3_nt: TGTGCCACGGCCTACAGACTAGCGGGGACCACAGATACGCAGTATTTT
cdr3_aa: CATAYRLAGTTDTQYF

d_call: -
v_call: TRBV7-9
clone_size: -
j_call: TRBJ2-7
cdr3_nt: TGTTCCAGCAGCTACAGGGTCGAGCAGTACTTC
cdr3_aa: CSSSYRVEQYF

d_call: -
v_call: TRBV28
clone_size: -
j_call: TRBJ2-5
cdr3_nt: TGTGCCAGCATCTCCCCAAAGGGCAGGGGTTTGGAGACCCAGTACTTC
cdr3_aa: CASISPKGRGLETQYF

d_call: -
v_call: TRBV7-6
clone_size: -
j_call: TRBJ1-2
cdr3_nt: TGTGCCAGCAGCCCGACGGCGTGGACTGGGCGGGATGGCTACACCTTC
cdr3_aa: CASSPTAWTGRDGYTF

d_call: -
v_call: TRBV29-1
clone_size: -
j_call: TRBJ2-6
cdr3_nt: TGCAGCGTTGAACAGTCTGGGGCCAACGTCCTGACTTTC
cdr3_aa: CSVEQSGANVLTF

d_call: TRBD1
v_call: TRBV9
clone_size: -
j_call: TRBJ1-6
cdr3_nt: TGTGCCAGCAGCGAACAGGGGACGTATTCACCCCTCCACTTT
cdr3_aa: CASSEQGTYSPLHF

d_call: -
v_call: TRBV28
clone_size: -
j_call: TRBJ1-2
cdr3_nt: TGTGCCAGCAGTTTCAGGGGCGGCGGCTACACCTTC
cdr3_aa: CASSFRGGGYTF

d_call: -
v_call: TRBV13
clone_size: -
j_call: TRBJ1-1
cdr3_nt: TGTGCCAGCAGCTTAGATGGGGCTGGCACTGAAGCTTTCTTT
cdr3_aa: CASSLDGAGTEAFF

d_call: TRBD1
v_call: TRBV2
clone_size: -
j_call: TRBJ1-6
cdr3_nt: TGTGCCAGCAGTCCGACAGGGTTAAATTCACCCCTCCACTTT
cdr3_aa: CASSPTGLNSPLHF

d_call: TRBD2
v_call: TRBV6-1
clone_size: -
j_call: TRBJ2-7
cdr3_nt: TGTGCCAGCAGTGCGAGTAGCGGGGGACCTTCCTACGAGCAGTACTTC
cdr3_aa: CASSASSGGPSYEQYF

d_call: -
v_call: TRBV6-5
clone_size: -
j_call: TRBJ2-3
cdr3_nt: TGTGCCAGCAGTTACTCAGAGGGAGTTCCAGATACGCAGTATTTT
cdr3_aa: CASSYSEGVPDTQYF

d_call: -
v_call: TRBV2
clone_size: once
j_call: TRBJ2-7
cdr3_nt: TGTGCCAGCACACAATCGGGGGTCAACGAGCAGTACTTC
cdr3_aa: CASTQSGVNEQYF

d_call: TRBD2
v_call: TRBV2
clone_size: -
j_call: TRBJ2-3
cdr3_nt: TGTGCCAGCAGGAGAGGACTAGCGGGAGCGGGGGGCGCAGATACGCAGTATTTT
cdr3_aa: CASRRGLAGAGGADTQYF

d_call: -
v_call: TRBV5-5
clone_size: -
j_call: TRBJ2-6
cdr3_nt: TGTGCCAGCGGGCACTCTGGGGCCAACGTCCTGACTTTC
cdr3_aa: CASGHSGANVLTF

d_call: TRBD1
v_call: TRBV2
clone_size: -
j_call: TRBJ2-5
cdr3_nt: TGTGCCAGCAGTGAAGCGCGAGGGGGCGCAGAGACCCAGTACTTC
cdr3_aa: CASSEARGGAETQYF

d_call: -
v_call: TRBV18
clone_size: -
j_call: TRBJ2-3
cdr3_nt: TGTGCCAGCTCACCCACTTACACAGATACGCAGTATTTT
cdr3_aa: CASSPTYTDTQYF

d_call: TRBD2
v_call: TRBV5-1
clone_size: -
j_call: TRBJ2-7
cdr3_nt: TGCGCCAGCAGAAGGCTAGCGGGCTTCTACGAGCAGTACTTC
cdr3_aa: CASRRLAGFYEQYF

d_call: TRBD1
v_call: TRBV4-2
clone_size: -
j_call: TRBJ1-2
cdr3_nt: TGTGCCAGCAGCCAAGAAGGTGGGACAGGGGGCTATGGCTACACCTTC
cdr3_aa: CASSQEGGTGGYGYTF

d_call: TRBD1
v_call: TRBV5-6
clone_size: -
j_call: TRBJ2-7
cdr3_nt: TGTGCCAGCACCCAGGGGGTCCCCTCCTACGAGCAGTACTTC
cdr3_aa: CASTQGVPSYEQYF

d_call: -
v_call: TRBV29-1
clone_size: -
j_call: TRBJ2-7
cdr3_nt: TGCAGCGTTGTGGGACAACTCTACGAGCAGTACTTC
cdr3_aa: CSVVGQLYEQYF

d_call: -
v_call: TRBV27
clone_size: once
j_call: TRBJ1-1
cdr3_nt: TGTGCCAGCAGTCGGACTAGAACAACTGAAGCTTTCTTT
cdr3_aa: CASSRTRTTEAFF

d_call: -
v_call: TRBV6-5
clone_size: -
j_call: TRBJ2-7
cdr3_nt: TGTGCCAGCAGACACTCAGGGGACCCCTCCTACGAGCAGTACTTC
cdr3_aa: CASRHSGDPSYEQYF

d_call: -
v_call: TRBV7-3
clone_size: -
j_call: TRBJ1-2
cdr3_nt: TGTGCCAGCAGCTTACGCGGGGCTGACTATGGCTACACCTTC
cdr3_aa: CASSLRGADYGYTF

d_call: -
v_call: TRBV5-4
clone_size: -
j_call: TRBJ1-4
cdr3_nt: TGTGCCAGCAGCCCCACAGGGCCTAATGAAAAACTGTTTTTT
cdr3_aa: CASSPTGPNEKLFF

d_call: TRBD1
v_call: TRBV7-3
clone_size: -
j_call: TRBJ1-1
cdr3_nt: TGTGCCAGCAGCTCAGGGGGTGGCACTGAAGCTTTCTTT
cdr3_aa: CASSSGGGTEAFF

d_call: TRBD2
v_call: TRBV7-8
clone_size: -
j_call: TRBJ2-7
cdr3_nt: TGTGCCAGCAGCCTTAGCGGGAGGGCCTCCTACGAGCAGTACTTC
cdr3_aa: CASSLSGRASYEQYF

d_call: -
v_call: TRBV15
clone_size: -
j_call: TRBJ2-1
cdr3_nt: TGTGCCACCAGCAGAGATGGTAGCGCCTACAATGAGCAGTTCTTC
cdr3_aa: CATSRDGSAYNEQFF

d_call: -
v_call: TRBV6-5
clone_size: -
j_call: TRBJ1-2
cdr3_nt: TGTGCCAGCAGTCGGGACACCTACTATGGCTACACCTTC
cdr3_aa: CASSRDTYYGYTF

d_call: TRBD1
v_call: TRBV7-9
clone_size: -
j_call: TRBJ1-5
cdr3_nt: TGTGCCAGCAGCTTAGGGGGACAGAGGGATCAGCCCCAGCATTTT
cdr3_aa: CASSLGGQRDQPQHF

d_call: TRBD1
v_call: TRBV30
clone_size: -
j_call: TRBJ1-5
cdr3_nt: TGTGCCTGGGGGAAGACAGGGGGGAGTCAGCCCCAGCATTTT
cdr3_aa: CAWGKTGGSQPQHF

d_call: -
v_call: TRBV19
clone_size: -
j_call: TRBJ1-2
cdr3_nt: TGTGCCAGTAGAAATACAGGTGCTCTTAACTATGGCTACACCTTC
cdr3_aa: CASRNTGALNYGYTF

d_call: -
v_call: TRBV2
clone_size: -
j_call: TRBJ2-7
cdr3_nt: TGTGCCAGCTCCGCCTCGGAGAGCTCCTACGAGCAGTACTTC
cdr3_aa: CASSASESSYEQYF

d_call: -
v_call: TRBV5-6
clone_size: -
j_call: TRBJ1-6
cdr3_nt: TGTGCCAGCAGCCTCCTTCTCGGGGGGACCTATAATTCACCCCTCCACTTT
cdr3_aa: CASSLLLGGTYNSPLHF

d_call: -
v_call: TRBV6-1
clone_size: -
j_call: TRBJ1-5
cdr3_nt: TGTGCCAGCGCGGGAGGCTTCAATCAGCCCCAGCATTTT
cdr3_aa: CASAGGFNQPQHF

d_call: TRBD2
v_call: TRBV2
clone_size: -
j_call: TRBJ2-1
cdr3_nt: TGTGCCAGCCGGGGGGAGAGCGGACCGACCTACAATGAGCAGTTCTTC
cdr3_aa: CASRGESGPTYNEQFF

d_call: TRBD2
v_call: TRBV29-1
clone_size: -
j_call: TRBJ2-2
cdr3_nt: TGCAGCGTCCTTAGCGGGAGTGGTGCCGGGGAGCTGTTTTTT
cdr3_aa: CSVLSGSGAGELFF

d_call: -
v_call: TRBV5-1
clone_size: -
j_call: TRBJ2-7
cdr3_nt: TGCGCCAGCCGTCGGGACTGGGCCTACGAGCAGTACTTC
cdr3_aa: CASRRDWAYEQYF

d_call: TRBD2
v_call: TRBV5-1
clone_size: -
j_call: TRBJ2-1
cdr3_nt: TGCGCCAGCAGTCCCACTAAAACGAGCGGGGGGGCCGGTGAGCAGTTCTTC
cdr3_aa: CASSPTKTSGGAGEQFF

d_call: TRBD1
v_call: TRBV7-9
clone_size: -
j_call: TRBJ1-2
cdr3_nt: TGTGCCAGCAGCTCTTTAGTGGGGACAGGCCAGGGCTACACCTTC
cdr3_aa: CASSSLVGTGQGYTF

d_call: TRBD2
v_call: TRBV11-2
clone_size: -
j_call: TRBJ2-1
cdr3_nt: TGTGCCAGCAGCTTAGGGACTAGCGGCAACAATGAGCAGTTCTTC
cdr3_aa: CASSLGTSGNNEQFF

d_call: TRBD1
v_call: TRBV7-8
clone_size: -
j_call: TRBJ2-1
cdr3_nt: TGTGCCAGCAGCCTCGGGACAGAAACATACAATGAGCAGTTCTTC
cdr3_aa: CASSLGTETYNEQFF

d_call: -
v_call: TRBV29-1
clone_size: few
j_call: TRBJ2-3
cdr3_nt: TGCAGCGTTGAATTTCGGAGCAGGGATATCACAGATACGCAGTATTTT
cdr3_aa: CSVEFRSRDITDTQYF

d_call: TRBD1
v_call: TRBV6-5
clone_size: -
j_call: TRBJ1-3
cdr3_nt: TGTGCCAGCAGTTACGCTCAGGGGGCGTCTGGAAACACCATATATTTT
cdr3_aa: CASSYAQGASGNTIYF

d_call: TRBD2
v_call: TRBV7-2
clone_size: once
j_call: TRBJ2-5
cdr3_nt: TGTGCCAGCAGCTTGTGGACTAGCGGGCAAGAGACCCAGTACTTC
cdr3_aa: CASSLWTSGQETQYF

d_call: TRBD1
v_call: TRBV4-1
clone_size: -
j_call: TRBJ2-1
cdr3_nt: TGCGCCAGCAGCCGAGATGGTGGGTCAGGGGGTAAGTTCTTC
cdr3_aa: CASSRDGGSGGKFF

d_call: -
v_call: TRBV6-5
clone_size: -
j_call: TRBJ1-5
cdr3_nt: TGTGCCAGCAGCCTAGATCAGCCCCAGCATTTT
cdr3_aa: CASSLDQPQHF

d_call: TRBD1
v_call: TRBV2
clone_size: -
j_call: TRBJ2-3
cdr3_nt: TGTGCCAGCCGGGAACAGGGGATTAGCACAGATACGCAGTATTTT
cdr3_aa: CASREQGISTDTQYF

d_call: TRBD2
v_call: TRBV11-2
clone_size: -
j_call: TRBJ2-7
cdr3_nt: TGTGCCAGCAGCTTAGCTAGCGGGAAAACCTACGAGCAGTACTTC
cdr3_aa: CASSLASGKTYEQYF

d_call: -
v_call: TRBV4-1
clone_size: few
j_call: TRBJ1-1
cdr3_nt: TGCGCCAGCAGCCAACCCGGGGGAGAGACTGAAGCTTTCTTT
cdr3_aa: CASSQPGGETEAFF

d_call: -
v_call: TRBV5-1
clone_size: -
j_call: TRBJ2-6
cdr3_nt: TGCGCCAGCAGCTTGGCTGTCGGGGCCAACGTCCTGACTTTC
cdr3_aa: CASSLAVGANVLTF

d_call: TRBD1
v_call: TRBV9
clone_size: -
j_call: TRBJ1-2
cdr3_nt: TGTGCCAGCAGCGTATCAGGGGGAGGTATGGGCTATGGCTACACCTTC
cdr3_aa: CASSVSGGGMGYGYTF

d_call: -
v_call: TRBV6-1
clone_size: -
j_call: TRBJ2-7
cdr3_nt: TGTGCCAGCAGTGAAGCAATTACAGTGGCCTCCTACGAGCAGTACTTC
cdr3_aa: CASSEAITVASYEQYF

d_call: TRBD1
v_call: TRBV5-4
clone_size: once
j_call: TRBJ2-5
cdr3_nt: TGTGCCAGCAGCTTGGTAGGACAGGGGTCCCGAGAAGAGACCCAGTACTTC
cdr3_aa: CASSLVGQGSREETQYF

d_call: -
v_call: TRBV11-2
clone_size: -
j_call: TRBJ1-5
cdr3_nt: TGTGCCAGCAGCGACCAGGGCGTCAATCAGCCCCAGCATTTT
cdr3_aa: CASSDQGVNQPQHF

d_call: -
v_call: TRBV5-4
clone_size: -
j_call: TRBJ2-7
cdr3_nt: TGTGCCAGCAGCCCGGCTAGCTCCTACGAGCAGTACTTC
cdr3_aa: CASSPASSYEQYF

d_call: -
v_call: TRBV23-1
clone_size: -
j_call: TRBJ2-1
cdr3_nt: TGCGCCGTTGAGGGTAATGAGCAGTTCTTC
cdr3_aa: CAVEGNEQFF

d_call: -
v_call: TRBV28
clone_size: -
j_call: TRBJ1-6
cdr3_nt: TGTGCCAGCAGTCCCCATGGCCGCTCCTATAATTCACCCCTCCACTTT
cdr3_aa: CASSPHGRSYNSPLHF

d_call: -
v_call: TRBV19
clone_size: -
j_call: TRBJ2-7
cdr3_nt: TGTGCCAGTAGTAGTGGTGTTCGGGGTCCCATCTACGAGCAGTACTTC
cdr3_aa: CASSSGVRGPIYEQYF